At least ten counts were recorded for the clone carrying this T cell receptor beta chain. Germline CDR1 is SEHNR and CDR2 is FQNEAQ (reference sequence). The trim removed 7 bases at V and 4 bases at J, leaving 13 bases unmatched. This CDR3 comprises 17 residues. This specimen belongs to a study of human T cells and chemical hapten exposure. About the research overall: Patches with 0.01% DPC went on the upper back, and the tests were read at 6 days.

TCRdb reprocessed the RACE reads via MiXCR and lists one record per CDR3 protein. The data contain about 90,000 distinct CDR3 sequences, around 9.9% of them singletons. Time point: patch test 3, about 24 weeks after DPC sensitization. Treatment here: therapeutic diphenylcyclopropenone sensitization with weekly scalp DPC. Source: whole blood, taken in connection with sensitization to the hapten diphenylcyclopropenone (DPC). V gene TRBV7-9 combines with J gene TRBJ2-6, with TRBD2 matching over 7 bases. The source of this sequence is a woman under 40 with alopecia areata. Some clones in this sample may be carry-over from other donors' samples. This chain's CDR3 is CASKPSGLRSGANVLTF. In DNA form, the CDR3 reads TGTGCCAGCAAGCCTAGCGGCCTTCGGTCCGGGGCCAACGTCCTGACTTTC.